This T cell receptor beta chain came from a study of blood T cell repertoires in COVID-19. Study-wide context: The samples span acute and convalescent COVID-19 from the United States, Italy and Spain. From T cells, B-cell-depleted T cells, or PBMCs came the material, which was cDNA or gDNA.

CDR3 size: 16 residues. The J segment lost 0 bases and the V segment lost 4 bases, leaving 8 bases of the junction unmatched. From germline, CDR1 is SQVTM and CDR2 ANQGSEA. Per the authors' pipeline: It was from reference gene primer amplification that nucleated cell counts were estimated. Method: immunoSEQ multiplex PCR; TCRdb's copy keeps in-frame clones and lacks some. V and J calls and clone size are those listed in that table; D and trimming were worked out from the DNA. There are around 330,000 clones in the sample; 70% to 90% occur only once, and under 5% lies in the top ten. This sequence was found in a woman between 50 and 59 years old with active or convalescent COVID-19. Material: peripheral blood. The rearrangement uses TRBV29-1 and TRBJ2-3, with 9 positions matching TRBD2. Here the CDR3 DNA reads TGCAGCGTTGTGAGCGGGAGGCACACTAGCACAGATACGCAGTATTTT. Its protein is CSVVSGRHTSTDTQYF.